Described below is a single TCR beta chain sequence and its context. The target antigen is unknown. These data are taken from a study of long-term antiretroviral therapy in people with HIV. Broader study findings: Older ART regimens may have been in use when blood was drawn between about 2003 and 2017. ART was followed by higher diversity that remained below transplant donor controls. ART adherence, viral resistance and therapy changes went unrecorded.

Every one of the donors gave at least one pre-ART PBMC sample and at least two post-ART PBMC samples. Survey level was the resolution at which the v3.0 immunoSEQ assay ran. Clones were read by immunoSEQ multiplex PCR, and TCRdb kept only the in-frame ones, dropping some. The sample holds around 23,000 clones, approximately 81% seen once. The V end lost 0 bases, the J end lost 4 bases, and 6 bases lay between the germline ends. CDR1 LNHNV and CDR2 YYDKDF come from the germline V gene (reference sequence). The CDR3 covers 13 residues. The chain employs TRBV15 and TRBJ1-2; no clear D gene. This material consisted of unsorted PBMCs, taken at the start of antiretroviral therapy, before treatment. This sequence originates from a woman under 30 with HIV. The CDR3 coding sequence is TGTGCCACCAGCAGAGAGGGCCTCTATGGCTACACCTTC. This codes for CATSREGLYGYTF.